This T cell receptor (beta chain) was sequenced in a study of T cell responses to AZD1222 COVID-19 vaccine. CDR1 SEHNR and CDR2 FQNEAQ come from the germline V gene (reference sequence). The CDR3 is 17 amino acids. V dropped 5 bases and J dropped 2; count of bases not matched to a gene: 12. Whether given at about 4 or about 12 weeks, second doses were pooled. The table came from immunoSEQ multiplex PCR; TCRdb's copy has only in-frame clones and leaves some out. The sample shows roughly 150,000 clones, over 70% of them seen only once. This clonotype was obtained from an adult who received the AZD1222 COVID-19 vaccine. This rearrangement joins TRBV7-9 to TRBJ2-3; 8 bases line up with TRBD1. Sequencing used peripheral blood, obtained 28 days after the second AZD1222 dose. The CDR3 protein is CASSIPVQGAITDTQYF. The CDR3 DNA sequence: TGTGCCAGCAGCATCCCGGTCCAGGGGGCTATCACAGATACGCAGTATTTT.